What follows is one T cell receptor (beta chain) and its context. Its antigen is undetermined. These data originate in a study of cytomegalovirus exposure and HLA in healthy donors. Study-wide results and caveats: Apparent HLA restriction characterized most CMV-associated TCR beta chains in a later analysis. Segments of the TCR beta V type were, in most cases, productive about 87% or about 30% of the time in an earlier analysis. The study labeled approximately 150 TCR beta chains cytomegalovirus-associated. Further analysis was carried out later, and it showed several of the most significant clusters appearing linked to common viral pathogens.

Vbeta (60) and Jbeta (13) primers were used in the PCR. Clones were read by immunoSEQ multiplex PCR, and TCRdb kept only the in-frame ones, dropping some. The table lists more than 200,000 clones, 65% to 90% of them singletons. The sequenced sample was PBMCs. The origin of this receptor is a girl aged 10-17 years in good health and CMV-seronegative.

The CDR3 DNA follows: TGTGCCAGCAGACGAGCGGGGGCTGGATGGGAGCAGTACTTC. This translates into CASRRAGAGWEQYF. The gene calls are TRBV27 and TRBJ2-7; TRBD2 aligns across 8 bases. The CDR3 length is 14 residues. V was clipped by 6 bases and J by 7 bases; unmatched bases: 11. CDR1 and CDR2 (germline): MNHEY, SMNVEV (reference sequence).